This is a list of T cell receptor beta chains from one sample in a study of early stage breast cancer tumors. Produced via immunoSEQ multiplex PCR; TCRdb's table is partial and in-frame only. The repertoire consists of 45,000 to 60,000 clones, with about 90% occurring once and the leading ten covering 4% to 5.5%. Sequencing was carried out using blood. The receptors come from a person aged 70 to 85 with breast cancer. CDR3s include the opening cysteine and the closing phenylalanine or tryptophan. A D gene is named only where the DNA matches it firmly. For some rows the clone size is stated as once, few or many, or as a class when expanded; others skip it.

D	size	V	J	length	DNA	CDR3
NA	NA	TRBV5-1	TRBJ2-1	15	TGCGCCAGCAGCTTGGTTGCGGACAACTACAATGAGCAGTTCTTC	CASSLVADNYNEQFF
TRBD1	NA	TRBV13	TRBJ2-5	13	TGTGCCAGCAGCGTCAGGACAGGAGAGACCCAGTACTTC	CASSVRTGETQYF
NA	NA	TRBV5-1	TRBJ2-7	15	TGCGCCAGCAGCTTGAAACAGGGAGTAGACTACGAGCAGTACTTC	CASSLKQGVDYEQYF
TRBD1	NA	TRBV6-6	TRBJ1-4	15	TGTGCCAGCAGTTACAGAGTAGACAGGGGTGAAAAACTGTTTTTT	CASSYRVDRGEKLFF
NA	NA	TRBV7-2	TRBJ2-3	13	TGTGCCAGCAGCCCGGGATCCACAGATACGCAGTATTTT	CASSPGSTDTQYF
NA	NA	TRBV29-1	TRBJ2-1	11	TGCAGCGGATACAGGGTGAATGAGCAGTTCTTC	CSGYRVNEQFF
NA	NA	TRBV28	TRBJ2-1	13	TGTGCCAGCAGTTTGGCTAGAGACAATGAGCAGTTCTTC	CASSLARDNEQFF
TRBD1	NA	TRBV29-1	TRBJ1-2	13	TGCAGCGCAAGAGGCAGGGGGCGTGATGGCTACACCTTC	CSARGRGRDGYTF
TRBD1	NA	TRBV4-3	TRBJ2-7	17	TGCGCCAGCAGCCAAGTGACAGGGGGAATAGAGGGCTACGAGCAGTACTTC	CASSQVTGGIEGYEQYF
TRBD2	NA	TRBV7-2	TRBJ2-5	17	TGTGCCAGCAGCTTAGGTCCGGCTAGCGGGGGTCTAGAGACCCAGTACTTC	CASSLGPASGGLETQYF
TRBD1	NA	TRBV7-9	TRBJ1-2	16	TGTGCCAGCAGCCCCGTCCCCGGGACAGGGATTTATGGCTACACCTTC	CASSPVPGTGIYGYTF
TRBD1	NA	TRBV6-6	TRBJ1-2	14	TGTGCCAGCAGCTCTACAGGGGGCGCGGGTGGCTACACCTTC	CASSSTGGAGGYTF
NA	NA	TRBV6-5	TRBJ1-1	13	TGTGCCAGTTCCAGGGAGGAAAACACTGAAGCTTTCTTT	CASSREENTEAFF
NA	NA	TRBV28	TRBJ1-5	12	TGTGCCAGCAGTTTATTAAATCAGCCCCAGCATTTT	CASSLLNQPQHF
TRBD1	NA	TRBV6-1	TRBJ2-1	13	TGTGCCAGCCAAAGGACAGGGGAGAATGAGCAGTTCTTC	CASQRTGENEQFF
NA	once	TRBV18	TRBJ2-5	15	TGTGCCAGCTCACCTTCAGGGAACCAGCGAGAGACCCAGTACTTC	CASSPSGNQRETQYF
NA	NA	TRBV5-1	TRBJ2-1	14	TGCGCCAGCGCCCCTCCGAGCTCCTACAATGAGCAGTTCTTC	CASAPPSSYNEQFF
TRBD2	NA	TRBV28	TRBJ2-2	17	TGTGCCAGCAGTCCAACTCGGACTAGCGGGAGGTCCGGGGAGCTGTTTTTT	CASSPTRTSGRSGELFF
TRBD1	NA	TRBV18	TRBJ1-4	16	TGTGCCAGCTCACCGCCTTTGGGACAGGGAGTTGAAAAACTGTTTTTT	CASSPPLGQGVEKLFF
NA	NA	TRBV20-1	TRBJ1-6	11	TGCAGTGCTAGAAGGGGCTCACCCCTCCACTTT	CSARRGSPLHF
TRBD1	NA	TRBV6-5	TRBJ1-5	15	TGTGCCAGCAGTTTGGGACAGGGAGCGCGGCAGCCCCAGCATTTT	CASSLGQGARQPQHF
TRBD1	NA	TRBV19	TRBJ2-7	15	TGTGCCAGTAGTATAGGGACAGGGGTGAGCTACGAGCAGTACTTC	CASSIGTGVSYEQYF
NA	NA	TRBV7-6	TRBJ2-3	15	TGTGCCAGCAGCTCGTGGGCAGGGCAAGGGGATACGCAGTATTTT	CASSSWAGQGDTQYF
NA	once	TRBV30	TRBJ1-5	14	TGTGCCTGGAGTTTCACATCCCTTTATCAGCCCCAGCATTTT	CAWSFTSLYQPQHF
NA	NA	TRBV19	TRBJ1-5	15	TGTGCCAGTAGTATCCGTCGGGGGGGCAATCAGCCCCAGCATTTT	CASSIRRGGNQPQHF
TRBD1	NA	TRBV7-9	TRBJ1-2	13	TGTGCCAGCAGCTTAGCGTCGGGACAGGGGAAGTCCTTC	CASSLASGQGKSF
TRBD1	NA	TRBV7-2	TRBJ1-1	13	TGTGCCAGCAGCTGGACACAGGGGGCCGCAGCTTTCTTT	CASSWTQGAAAFF
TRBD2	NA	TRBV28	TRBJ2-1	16	TGTGCCAGCAGTTTATCTGGCGGGAGAAGGAACAATGAGCAGTTCTTC	CASSLSGGRRNNEQFF
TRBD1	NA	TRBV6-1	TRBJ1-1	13	TGTGCCAGCAGTGGACAGGGAAACACTGAAGCTTTCTTT	CASSGQGNTEAFF
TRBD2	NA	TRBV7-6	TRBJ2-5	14	TGTGCCAGCAGCTTAGCGCCTAGCGGAGAGACCCAGTACTTC	CASSLAPSGETQYF
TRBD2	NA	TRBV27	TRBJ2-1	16	TGTGCCAGCAGTTTAGCCTTTGGCGGGAGAAACAATGAGCAGTTCTTC	CASSLAFGGRNNEQFF
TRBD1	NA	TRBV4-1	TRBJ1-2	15	TGCGCCAGCAGCCAAGCCCTAGGGACAGGCTATGGCTACACCTTC	CASSQALGTGYGYTF
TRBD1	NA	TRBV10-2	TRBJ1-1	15	TGCGCCAGCAGTCAGACAGGGGGAGGGGGCACTGAAGCTTTCTTT	CASSQTGGGGTEAFF
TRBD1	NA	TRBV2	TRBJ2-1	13	TGCGTAGAGTCGGGACAGGGGGCCAATGAGCAGTTCTTC	CVESGQGANEQFF
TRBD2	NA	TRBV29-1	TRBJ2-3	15	TGCAGCGCCGAATACCTAGCGGGAGGGAGGGATACGCAGTATTTT	CSAEYLAGGRDTQYF
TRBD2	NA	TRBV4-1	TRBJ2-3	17	TGCGCCAGCAGCCTCGGGACGGAGGCGGGAGGAGGAGATACGCAGTATTTT	CASSLGTEAGGGDTQYF
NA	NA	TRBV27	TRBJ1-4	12	TGTGCCACCGGGGGGCTTAATGAAAAACTGTTTTTT	CATGGLNEKLFF
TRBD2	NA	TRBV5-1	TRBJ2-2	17	TGCGCCAGCAGCTTTGATCTCGCGGGAGGGAGCACCGGGGAGCTGTTTTTT	CASSFDLAGGSTGELFF
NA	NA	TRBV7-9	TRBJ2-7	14	TGTGCCAGCAGCTTAGAGCGTATCTCCTACGAGCAGTACTTC	CASSLERISYEQYF
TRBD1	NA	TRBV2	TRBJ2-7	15	TGTGCCAGCAGCGACCGATGGGACAGGGGCGTCGAGCAGTACTTC	CASSDRWDRGVEQYF
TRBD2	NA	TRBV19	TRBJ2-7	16	TGTGCCAGTAGTATAGAACTAGGGACTAGCGGCTACGAGCAGTACTTC	CASSIELGTSGYEQYF
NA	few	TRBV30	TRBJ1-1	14	TGTGCCTGGAGTGTACGACTGCGTAACACTGAAGCTTTCTTT	CAWSVRLRNTEAFF
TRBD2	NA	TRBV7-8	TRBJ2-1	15	TGTGCCAGCAGCTTAGCCTTGGGGGAGGGCCGGACGAAGTTCTTC	CASSLALGEGRTKFF
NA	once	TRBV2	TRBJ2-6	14	TGTGCCAGCGCCGCTAGCTCTGGGGCCAACGTCCTGACTTTC	CASAASSGANVLTF
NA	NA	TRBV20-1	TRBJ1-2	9	TGCAGTGCTCTCCCCGGCTACACCTTC	CSALPGYTF
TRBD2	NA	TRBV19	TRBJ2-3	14	TGTGCCAGTAGTGATACTAGCGGGGCAGATACGCAGTATTTT	CASSDTSGADTQYF
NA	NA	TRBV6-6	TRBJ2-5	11	TGTGCCAGCAGTTCCGTGGCGACCCAGTACTTC	CASSSVATQYF
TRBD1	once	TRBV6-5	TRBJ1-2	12	TGTGCCAGCAGGGGGACAGCGGATGGCTACACCTTC	CASRGTADGYTF
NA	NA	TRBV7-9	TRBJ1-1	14	TGTGCCAGCAGCTTACGAGGGAGAGACACTGAAGCTTTCTTT	CASSLRGRDTEAFF
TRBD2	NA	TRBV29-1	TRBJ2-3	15	TGCAGCGTTGGTGGACTAGCGGGAGGGGGAGATACGCAGTATTTT	CSVGGLAGGGDTQYF
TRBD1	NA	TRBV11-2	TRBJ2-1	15	TGTGCCAGCAGCTTCGACAGGGGGTACTACAATGAGCAGTTCTTC	CASSFDRGYYNEQFF
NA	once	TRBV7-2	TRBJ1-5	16	TGTGCCAGCAGCAGGTGGGACCCACTAGCGGATCAGCCCCAGCATTTT	CASSRWDPLADQPQHF
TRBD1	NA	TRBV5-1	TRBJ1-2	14	TGCGCCAGCGGAGGGACAGGAGCTAACTATGGCTACACCTTC	CASGGTGANYGYTF
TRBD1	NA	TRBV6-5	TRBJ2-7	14	TGTGCCAGCCAATTTTCGGGACAGGGCTACGAGCAGTACTTC	CASQFSGQGYEQYF